These 31 T cell receptor beta chains were all obtained from the same sample, sequenced in a study of graft-versus-host responses after intestinal transplantation. Antigen specificity for these receptors is unknown. TCRdb's copy holds only in-frame clones and misses some; the assay was immunoSEQ multiplex PCR. The sample yields about 100,000 clones, about 88% seen once. The sequencing here drew on unstimulated CD4+ T cells sorted from spleen or lymph node cells, taken before transplant. The receptors come from a human donor who was the organ donor for an intestinal transplant.

The chain joins TRBV6-5 to TRBJ1-2; 9 nucleotides match TRBD1. The CDR3 extends over 15 amino acids. The junction had 9 bases not matched to a gene; V was cut back by 4 bases and J by 6 bases. Germline-derived CDR1 and CDR2 are MNHEY and SVGAGI. CDR3 region: CASSSPGTGRHGYTF. The CDR3, as DNA: TGTGCCAGCAGTTCCCCCGGGACAGGGAGGCATGGCTACACCTTC.

This clone was recorded once. J is TRBJ2-3 and V is TRBV29-1, with D possibly being TRBD1 or TRBD2 (6 bases each). This CDR3 has 17 amino acids. With 2 bases removed from V and 5 bases from J, the gap between germline ends came to 23 bases. Germline V gives CDR1 SQVTM, CDR2 ANQGSEA. The CDR3 region is CSVEYGGLWGARDTQYF. In DNA form, the CDR3 reads TGCAGCGTTGAATATGGCGGATTATGGGGGGCTAGAGATACGCAGTATTTT.

The V call is TRBV5-4, the J call TRBJ2-5; 9 bases fit TRBD2. CDR1 is SGHNT, CDR2 YYREEE, per germline (reference sequence). V lost 0 bases to trimming and J lost 1 base; unmatched junction nucleotides: 7. The CDR3 contains 17 residues. Written as DNA, the CDR3 is TGTGCCAGCAGCTTGGGTTCGGGTAGCGGGGGCCAAGAGACCCAGTACTTC. This translates into CASSLGSGSGGQETQYF. The full variable domain, with the rest looked up from reference TRBV5-4 and TRBJ2-5, is ETGVTQSPTHLIKTRGQQVTLRCSSQSGHNTVSWYQQALGQGPQFIFQYYREEENGRGNFPPRFSGLQFPNYSSELNVNALELDDSALYLCASSLGSGSGGQETQYFGPGTRLLVL.

Concerning this clone: The same CDR3 is also encoded by other DNA sequences in this sample. This chain joins TRBV5-1 and TRBJ2-2; D unresolved. The V gene lost 3 bases and the J gene lost 0 bases, with 0 bases spanning the gap. The CDR3 has 12 residues. The V gene's germline CDR1 is SGHRS and CDR2 YFSETQ. CDR3 amino acids: CASSSNTGELFF. The CDR3 bases are TGCGCCAGCAGCTCGAACACCGGGGAGCTGTTTTTT.

This chain uses TRBV6-1 with TRBJ1-6, with D possibly TRBD1 on 6 matching bases. In germline, CDR1 is MNHNS, CDR2 SASEGT. The CDR3 spans 14 residues. Trimming removed 4 bases at V and 9 bases at J, with 13 bases between. The CDR3 sequence is CASSATGSGSPLHF. CDR3 nucleotide sequence: TGTGCCAGCAGTGCTACAGGGAGCGGTTCACCCCTCCACTTT.

V gene TRBV7-3 combines with J gene TRBJ2-3; D is tentatively TRBD1 or TRBD2 (5 bases each). The CDR3 is 15 residues long. V shed 5 bases and J shed 3 bases, with 15 bases lying between them. Germline lookup yields CDR1 SGHTA and CDR2 FQGTGA. DNA for the CDR3: TGTGCCAGCAGCCAAGGGGTCGGGAAGACAGATACGCAGTATTTT. Protein sequence: CASSQGVGKTDTQYF. Looking up the rest from reference TRBV7-3 and TRBJ2-3 gives the full variable domain: GAGVSQTPSNKVTEKGKYVELRCDPISGHTALYWYRQSLGQGPEFLIYFQGTGAADDSGLPNDRFFAVRPEGSVSTLKIQRTERGDSAVYLCASSQGVGKTDTQYFGPGTRLTVL.

In DNA form, the CDR3 reads TGTGCCAGCAGCTTGGGCCTAGCGGGGGGGCGAAGCTACAATGAGCAGTTCTTC. As protein: CASSLGLAGGRSYNEQFF. This chain uses TRBV5-4 with TRBJ2-1, with TRBD2 matching over 12 bases. After removal of 0 bases from V and 3 bases from J, the junction contained 7 bases not matched to a gene. The CDR3 extends over 18 amino acids. Germline V lookup: CDR1 SGHNT, CDR2 YYREEE (reference sequence). Full variable domain (rest looked up from reference TRBV5-4 and TRBJ2-1): ETGVTQSPTHLIKTRGQQVTLRCSSQSGHNTVSWYQQALGQGPQFIFQYYREEENGRGNFPPRFSGLQFPNYSSELNVNALELDDSALYLCASSLGLAGGRSYNEQFFGPGTRLTVL.

The V and J genes are TRBV4-2 and TRBJ2-1; the D gene is possibly TRBD1 (5 bases). CDR1 and CDR2 (germline): LGHNA, YNFKEQ. The CDR3 has 16 amino acids. V lost 0 bases and J 8 bases, leaving 17 bases between the germline ends. CDR3 protein: CASSQDPIMGLDEQFF. DNA for the CDR3: TGTGCCAGCAGCCAAGACCCTATAATGGGGCTAGATGAGCAGTTCTTC.

The rearrangement joins TRBV7-9 to TRBJ1-6, with D possibly being TRBD1 (6 bases). CDR3 length: 14 residues. Trimming took off 3 bases at V and 10 bases at J, with 13 bases between the two ends. Germline loops: CDR1 SEHNR, CDR2 FQNEAQ (reference sequence). For the CDR3, the DNA is TGTGCCAGCAGCTTCACCACAGGGAGATCACCCCTCCACTTT. Amino acids: CASSFTTGRSPLHF. The full variable domain, with the rest looked up from reference TRBV7-9 and TRBJ1-6, is DTGVSQNPRHKITKRGQNVTFRCDPISEHNRLYWYRQTLGQGPEFLTYFQNEAQLEKSRLLSDRFSAERPKGSFSTLEIQRTEQGDSAMYLCASSFTTGRSPLHFGNGTRLTVT.

In its sample, this clone was seen once. The chain is built from TRBV7-2 and TRBJ1-2, with 12 bases aligning to TRBD1. Germline-derived CDR1 and CDR2 are SGHTA and FQGNSA. The ends lost 5 bases at V and 7 bases at J; junction bases unmatched: 8. CDR3 length equals 15 residues. CDR3 bases: TGTGCCAGCAGCCAACGGGACAGGGGGCGAGGTGGCTACACCTTC. Its protein is CASSQRDRGRGGYTF.

This sequence joins TRBV12-5 and TRBJ1-3; 9 bases align to TRBD1. This CDR3 has 16 residues. CDR1 and CDR2 from the germline V gene are LGHNT and FRNRAP. With 5 bases clipped from V and 2 bases from J, the junction kept 7 bases outside the gene matches. The DNA of the CDR3 is TGTGCTAGTGGTCCCCCGGGACAGGGCACTGGAAACACCATATATTTT. This gives the protein CASGPPGQGTGNTIYF.

V usage is TRBV5-1 and J usage is TRBJ2-5, with D tentatively TRBD2 (7 bases). CDR3 length equals 15 residues. Germline loops: CDR1 SGHRS, CDR2 YFSETQ. V was trimmed by 1 base and J by 5 bases, leaving 15 bases between them. Here the CDR3 reads CASSLLSGGRETQYF. CDR3 DNA: TGCGCCAGCAGCTTGCTCTCCGGGGGGCGGGAGACCCAGTACTTC.

J is TRBJ2-7 and V is TRBV5-5; the match to TRBD1 covers 9 bases. The CDR3 has 15 amino acids. The germline V gene encodes CDR1 SGHKS and CDR2 YYEKEE (reference sequence). With 3 bases clipped from V and 5 bases from J, the junction kept 9 bases outside the gene matches. CDR3 DNA sequence: TGTGCCAGCAGCTCCCGCTCGGGACAGGGCAACGAGCAGTACTTC. It is translated as CASSSRSGQGNEQYF.

Comments on this clone: Within the sample, other DNA sequences also encode this same CDR3. The CDR3 nucleotides are TGTGCCAGCAGCCGCGGGGGGGTATTAGCGTTCTTT. It codes for CASSRGGVLAFF. The gene calls are TRBV5-6 and TRBJ1-1; D possibly corresponds to TRBD1 (5 bases). Trimming cost V 4 bases and J 14 bases, with 18 bases left between them. This CDR3 spans 12 amino acids. Germline values: CDR1 SGHDT, CDR2 YYEEEE.

V is TRBV4-1 and J is TRBJ2-1; unclear D gene. The germline CDR1 and CDR2 sequences are MGHRA and YSYEKL. V was trimmed by 0 bases and J by 0 bases, leaving 15 bases between them. The length of the CDR3 is 18 residues. The CDR3, as DNA: TGCGCCAGCAGCCAAGATGAACAGAGACCTTACTCCTACAATGAGCAGTTCTTC. Translated, it gives CASSQDEQRPYSYNEQFF.

The V and J genes are TRBV5-1 and TRBJ2-5; D is undetermined. The ends were cut back, 6 bases at V and 1 base at J, with 4 bases in the middle. This CDR3 has 11 amino acids. Germline CDR1 is SGHRS and CDR2 is YFSETQ. Here the CDR3 DNA reads TGCGCCAGCACGATCCAAGAGACCCAGTACTTC. Translating it yields CASTIQETQYF.

This chain links TRBV28 with TRBJ2-1, with TRBD1 identical over 9 bases. The CDR3 has 15 amino acids. CDR1 and CDR2 (germline): MDHEN, SYDVKM. V shed 6 bases and J 7 bases; nucleotides not matched to a gene: 10. This CDR3 reads CASRARDRVWNEQFF. DNA for the CDR3: TGTGCCAGCAGGGCCCGGGACAGGGTATGGAATGAGCAGTTCTTC.

This sequence joins TRBV30 and TRBJ2-6, with 8 bases fitting TRBD1. V was pared by 2 bases and J by 3 bases, with 6 bases of the junction left unmatched. The CDR3 totals 16 residues. CDR1 and CDR2 (germline): GTSNPN, SVGIG (reference sequence). The CDR3 reads CAWSKGTGRGANVLTF. The CDR3 DNA follows: TGTGCCTGGAGTAAAGGGACAGGCCGTGGGGCCAACGTCCTGACTTTC. The full variable domain, in which reference TRBV30 and TRBJ2-6 provide the parts outside the CDR3, is SQTIHQWPATLVQPVGSPLSLECTVEGTSNPNLYWYRQAAGRGLQLLFYSVGIGQISSEVPQNLSASRPQDRQFILSSKKLLLSDSGFYLCAWSKGTGRGANVLTFGAGSRLTVL.

The rearrangement joins TRBV9 to TRBJ1-5, with D possibly matching TRBD1 (6 bases). This CDR3 comprises 14 residues. The germline V and J ends were trimmed by 1 base and 4 bases, with 9 bases remaining between them. Germline loops: CDR1 SGDLS, CDR2 YYNGEE. This CDR3 is CASSVTGMNQPQHF. The DNA for the CDR3 is TGTGCCAGCAGCGTAACAGGGATGAATCAGCCCCAGCATTTT.

This rearrangement joins TRBV2 to TRBJ1-5, with D tentatively TRBD1 (5 bases). Germline V CDR1 and CDR2: SNHLY, FYNNEI. This CDR3 contains 15 residues. Deletions cut 6 bases from V and 0 bases from J, with 12 bases between. In nucleotides, the CDR3 is TGTGCCAGCAGCTCGACAGTGAATAGCAATCAGCCCCAGCATTTT. Translated, it gives CASSSTVNSNQPQHF.

The chain is built from TRBV14 and TRBJ1-1; TRBD1 is a possible D gene (6 bases). The germline V gene encodes CDR1 SGHDN and CDR2 FVKESK. Trimming pared 1 base from V and 1 base from J, leaving 13 bases between. This CDR3 spans 16 amino acids. CDR3 residues: CASSQVARDKNTEAFF. For the CDR3, the DNA is TGTGCCAGCAGCCAAGTCGCCCGGGACAAGAACACTGAAGCTTTCTTT.

The CDR3 is CASSYVPGLDYGYTF. The CDR3 DNA reads TGTGCCAGCAGTTATGTGCCGGGTTTGGACTATGGCTACACCTTC. The chain joins TRBV6-6 to TRBJ1-2; D ambiguous. The CDR3 covers 15 residues. The V end lost 3 bases, the J end lost 3 bases, and 14 bases lay between the germline ends. Germline-derived CDR1 and CDR2 are MNHNY and SVGAGI (reference sequence).

V usage is TRBV30 and J usage is TRBJ2-7, with 8 bases identical to TRBD2. The trim removed 4 bases at V and 5 bases at J, leaving 7 bases unmatched. In germline, CDR1 is GTSNPN, CDR2 SVGIG (reference sequence). CDR3 length equals 13 residues. The DNA of the CDR3 is TGTGCCTGGATGGGTAGCGGGGTCCACGAGCAGTACTTC. This translates into CAWMGSGVHEQYF.

The V gene is TRBV30, the J gene TRBJ2-7; D ambiguous. CDR1 is GTSNPN, CDR2 SVGIG, per germline (reference sequence). CDR3 size: 11 residues. Between the trimmed V and J ends, which lost 2 bases and 4 bases, there was a span of 6 bases. DNA for the CDR3: TGTGCCTGGAGTTCCAGATACGAGCAGTACTTC. Translation gives CAWSSRYEQYF.

This clone has only a few counts. This sequence joins TRBV19 and TRBJ1-6; no firm D call. Trimming shortened V by 7 bases and J by 7 bases, and 11 bases separated the two germline ends. Germline V gene lookup returns CDR1 LNHDA and CDR2 SQIVND (reference sequence). The CDR3 extends over 13 amino acids. The CDR3 sequence is CASNSQGNSPLHF. Here the CDR3 DNA reads TGTGCCAGTAATTCCCAAGGGAATTCACCCCTCCACTTT.

Comments on this clone: The junction and the germline gene differ at one end; a read error may be behind it. The rearrangement links TRBV5-4 to TRBJ2-4; TRBD1 matches at 8 bases. The CDR3 loop spans 15 amino acids. From germline, CDR1 is SGHNT and CDR2 YYREEE (reference sequence). CDR3 DNA sequence: TGTGCCAGCAGCCTCGGGACAGGCGATATTGGAACACACGACTTC. The encoded protein is CASSLGTGDIGTHDF.

This clone was detected once. The chain is built from TRBV18 and TRBJ2-5; 7 nucleotides line up with TRBD1. The J call may be wrong; the DNA end is better matched by TRBJ2-7. The CDR3 runs 15 residues. The V gene's germline CDR1 is KGHSH and CDR2 LQKENI. CDR3 loop: CASSPQTGSPYEQYF. For the CDR3, the DNA is TGTGCCAGCTCACCACAGACAGGGTCCCCCTACGAGCAGTACTTC.

This chain links TRBV27 with TRBJ2-5; D might be TRBD1 (6 bases). Germline V gives CDR1 MNHEY, CDR2 SMNVEV (reference sequence). This CDR3 is built from 16 residues. V shed 6 bases and J shed 1 base, with 18 bases lying between them. The CDR3 region has the DNA TGTGCCAGCAGCCCCCAGACAGGTAGTCCCCAAGAGACCCAGTACTTC. It translates to CASSPQTGSPQETQYF.

V and J are TRBV18 and TRBJ2-2, with D possibly being TRBD1 (6 bases). V was clipped by 1 base and J by 6 bases, with 9 bases between them. This CDR3 has 14 amino acids. Germline V gene data show CDR1 as KGHSH and CDR2 as LQKENI. The CDR3 bases are TGTGCCAGCTCACCACTAGCAGGGGCCGGGGAGCTGTTTTTT. Translation: CASSPLAGAGELFF.

The CDR3 region has the DNA TGTGCCAGCAGCCCGGCGGGGGGGCGGGCTTACGAGCAGTACTTC. It is translated as CASSPAGGRAYEQYF. The rearrangement joins TRBV4-2 to TRBJ2-7; 9 positions match TRBD2. The V gene's germline CDR1 is LGHNA and CDR2 YNFKEQ. This CDR3 spans 15 amino acids. J was trimmed by 4 bases and V by 4 bases; bases with no gene match: 8.

V and J are TRBV18 and TRBJ2-3, with TRBD1 identical over 8 bases. The CDR3 is 14 amino acids. CDR1 is KGHSH and CDR2 is LQKENI in the germline V gene. The junction had 5 bases not matched to a gene; V was cut back by 6 bases and J by 3 bases. The CDR3 sequence: CASSAGGDTDTQYF. In nucleotides, the CDR3 is TGTGCCAGCTCCGCAGGGGGCGATACAGATACGCAGTATTTT.